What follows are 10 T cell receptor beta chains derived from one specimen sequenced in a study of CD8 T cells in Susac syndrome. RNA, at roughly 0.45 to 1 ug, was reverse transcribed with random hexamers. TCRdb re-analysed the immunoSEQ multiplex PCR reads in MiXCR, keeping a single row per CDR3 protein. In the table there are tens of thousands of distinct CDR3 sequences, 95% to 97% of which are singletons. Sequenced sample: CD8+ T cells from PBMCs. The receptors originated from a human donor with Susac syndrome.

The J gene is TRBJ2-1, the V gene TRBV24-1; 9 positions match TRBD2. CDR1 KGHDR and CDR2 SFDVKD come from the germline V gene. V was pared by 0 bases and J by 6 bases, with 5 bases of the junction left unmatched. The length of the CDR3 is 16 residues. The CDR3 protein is CATSDLIAGGTNEQFF. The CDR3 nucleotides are TGTGCCACCAGTGATTTGATCGCGGGGGGGACCAATGAGCAGTTCTTC.

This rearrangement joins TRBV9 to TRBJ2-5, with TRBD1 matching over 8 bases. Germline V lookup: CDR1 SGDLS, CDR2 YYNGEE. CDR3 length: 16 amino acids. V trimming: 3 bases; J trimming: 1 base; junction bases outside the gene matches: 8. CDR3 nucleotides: TGTGCCAGCAGCGAAGGACAGGGCCGGGGCCAAGAGACCCAGTACTTC. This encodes CASSEGQGRGQETQYF.

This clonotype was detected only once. In nucleotides, the CDR3 is TGCAGTGCTAGAAGCCGGGAGACAGGGGGTCTCGAGCAGTACTTC. It yields the protein CSARSRETGGLEQYF. The chain employs TRBV20-1 and TRBJ2-7; 9 bases are shared with TRBD1. This CDR3 contains 15 residues. Trimming at V came to 2 bases and at J to 6 bases, leaving 11 bases not matched to a gene. Germline CDR1 reads DFQATT; CDR2 reads SNEGSKA (reference sequence).

In DNA, the CDR3 is TGCAGTGCTAGAGACGGGACAGAATCTCTAGGCTACGAGCAGTACTTC. It is translated as CSARDGTESLGYEQYF. V and J are TRBV20-1 and TRBJ2-7; TRBD1 aligns across 7 bases. This CDR3 comprises 16 residues. The V and J ends lost 0 bases and 3 bases, in that order; junction bases with no gene match: 11. CDR1 is DFQATT, CDR2 SNEGSKA, per germline (reference sequence).

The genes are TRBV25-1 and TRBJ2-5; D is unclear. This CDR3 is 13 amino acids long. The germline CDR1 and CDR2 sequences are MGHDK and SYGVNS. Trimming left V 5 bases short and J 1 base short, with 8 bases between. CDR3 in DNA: TGTGCCAGCAGTCGAAATAGCCAAGAGACCCAGTACTTC. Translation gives CASSRNSQETQYF.

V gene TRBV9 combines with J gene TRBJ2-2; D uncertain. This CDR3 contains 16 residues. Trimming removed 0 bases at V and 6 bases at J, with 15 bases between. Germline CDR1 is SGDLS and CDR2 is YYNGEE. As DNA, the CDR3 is TGTGCCAGCAGCGTAGAGCATATACGGTTTCCCGGGGAGCTGTTTTTT. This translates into CASSVEHIRFPGELFF.

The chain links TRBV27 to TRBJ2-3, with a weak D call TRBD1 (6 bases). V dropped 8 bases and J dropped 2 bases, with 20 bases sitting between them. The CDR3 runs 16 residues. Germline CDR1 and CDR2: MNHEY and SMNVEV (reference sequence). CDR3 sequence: CASQTYLGQFTDTQYF. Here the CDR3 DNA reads TGTGCCAGCCAAACCTACCTAGGACAGTTCACAGATACGCAGTATTTT.

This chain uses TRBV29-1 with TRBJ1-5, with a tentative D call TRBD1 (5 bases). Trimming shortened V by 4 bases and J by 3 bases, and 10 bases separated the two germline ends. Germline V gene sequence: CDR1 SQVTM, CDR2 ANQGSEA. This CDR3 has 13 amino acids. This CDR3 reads CSVGEGANQPQHF. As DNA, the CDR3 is TGCAGCGTTGGGGAAGGGGCCAATCAGCCCCAGCATTTT.

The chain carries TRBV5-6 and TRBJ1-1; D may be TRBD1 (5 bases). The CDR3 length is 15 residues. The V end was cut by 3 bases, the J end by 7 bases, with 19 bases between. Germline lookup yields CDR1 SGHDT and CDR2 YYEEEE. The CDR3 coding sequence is TGTGCCAGCAGCTCGCTCCAGGGATCAGGCATTGAAGCTTTCTTT. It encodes CASSSLQGSGIEAFF.

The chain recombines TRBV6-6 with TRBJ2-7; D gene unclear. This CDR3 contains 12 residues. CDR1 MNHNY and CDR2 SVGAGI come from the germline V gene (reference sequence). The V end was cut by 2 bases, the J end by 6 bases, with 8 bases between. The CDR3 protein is CASSYPSPEQYF. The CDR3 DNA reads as TGTGCCAGCAGTTACCCATCGCCCGAGCAGTACTTC.